Listed below are T cell receptor beta chains from one sample, sequenced in a study of blood T cells in healthy people across ages. MiXCR, applied by TCRdb to the 5' RACE reads, yields one record per CDR3 protein. The table records around 1,800,000 distinct CDR3 sequences, more than 35% of them present only once. The material sequenced was blood. The receptors come from a human donor in good health. Each CDR3 is given with its conserved first and last residue. A D gene is named only where the DNA matches it firmly. Only part of the rows carry a size: once, few, many, or a class if the clone is expanded.

V gene	J gene	clone size	D gene	CDR3 DNA	CDR3 protein
TRBV4-2	TRBJ2-7	-	-	TGTGCCAGCAGCCTTAGGACAGTGTCCTACGAGCAGTACTTC	CASSLRTVSYEQYF
TRBV4-2	TRBJ2-7	-	-	TGTGCCAGCAGCCAAGATATAGCAGGCTCCTACGAGCGGTACTTC	CASSQDIAGSYERYF
TRBV11-2	TRBJ2-3	few	-	TGTGCCAGCAGCTTCAGAGGACTACCCACAGATACGCAGTATTTT	CASSFRGLPTDTQYF
TRBV6-5	TRBJ1-1	-	-	TGTGCCAGCAGTTACTCGAGAGCGGTAGACACTGAAGCTTTCTTT	CASSYSRAVDTEAFF
TRBV18	TRBJ2-3	few	-	TGTGCCAGCTCACCAATCCGAGGAGAACGAGATACGCAGTATTTT	CASSPIRGERDTQYF
TRBV4-1	TRBJ2-1	few	TRBD2	TGCGCCAGCAGCCAAGATCGGGGACTAACTGACAATGAGCAGTTCTTC	CASSQDRGLTDNEQFF
TRBV6-5	TRBJ2-7	-	-	TGTGCCAGCAGTTCCATCCGGGATCCCTACGAGCAGTACTTC	CASSSIRDPYEQYF
TRBV7-3	TRBJ2-1	-	-	TGTGCCAGCAGCTTATCGGCGGCTAGCTCCTACAATGAGCAGTTCTTC	CASSLSAASSYNEQFF
TRBV7-9	TRBJ1-2	-	-	TGTGCCAGCAGTTACGTCCCCTCTGACTATGGCTACACCTTC	CASSYVPSDYGYTF
TRBV6-6	TRBJ1-5	-	-	TGTGCCAGCAGGAGGGATTGGGGAGGGACTGGCAATCAGCCCCAGCATTTT	CASRRDWGGTGNQPQHF
TRBV7-2	TRBJ1-2	-	TRBD1	TGTGCCAGCAGGCAAGACCGGGACAGGGCCTATGGCTACACCTTC	CASRQDRDRAYGYTF
TRBV12-3/TRBV12-4	TRBJ1-1	-	-	TGTGCCAGCAGCCGATACATGGGGGAGGTTGGGGCTTTCTTT	CASSRYMGEVGAFF
TRBV6-6	TRBJ2-5	few	TRBD2	TGTGCCAGCAGGCCCGACGGGACTAGCGGGGGGTTTGAGACCCAGTACTTC	CASRPDGTSGGFETQYF
TRBV28	TRBJ2-7	-	TRBD2	TGTGCCAGCAGACCCTCTAGCGGGGGAGGGTCCTACGAGCAGTACTTC	CASRPSSGGGSYEQYF
TRBV18	TRBJ2-6	-	-	TGTGCCAGCTCACCAAGCAACAGGGACTCTGGGGCCAACGTCCTGACTTTC	CASSPSNRDSGANVLTF
TRBV20-1	TRBJ2-4	-	-	TGCAGTGCTAGCGAGAGAGCCAAAAACATTCAGTACTTC	CSASERAKNIQYF
TRBV7-9	TRBJ2-7	-	TRBD2	TGTGCCAGCAGCCCGCGGACTAGCGGGGGGGCCAACGAGCAGTACTTC	CASSPRTSGGANEQYF
TRBV6-5	TRBJ2-7	-	-	TGTGTAAGTGGATACTCCTACGAGCAGTACTTC	CVSGYSYEQYF
TRBV27	TRBJ2-4	many	-	TGTGCCAGCAGTTTCATTGGGGGGGGCCTCGGTAACATTCAGTACTTC	CASSFIGGGLGNIQYF
TRBV7-9	TRBJ2-3	-	-	TGTGCCAGCAGCCCTGACGGGTTTCGATGGGGGTATTTT	CASSPDGFRWGYF
TRBV7-2	TRBJ2-3	many	TRBD2	TGTGCCAGCAGCGTGACTAGCGGGGGGGCTGGTACGCAGTATTTT	CASSVTSGGAGTQYF